This T cell receptor (beta chain) was sequenced in a study of TIL therapy for anti-PD-1-resistant metastatic lung cancer. Study-level background: Tumors carried a median 1.5 non-synonymous mutations per megabase. The study's findings and limits: Compared with baseline intratumoral T cells, expanded TIL cultures were more clonal and less diverse (around 5.7% vs 31%).

This was the immunoSEQ v3 assay. The repertoire was sequenced with immunoSEQ multiplex PCR; TCRdb's copy has only in-frame clones and lacks some. The sample records some 90,000 clones, roughly two thirds being singletons. The V and J ends lost 7 bases and 4 bases respectively, with 16 bases between them. The CDR3 is made up of 15 amino acids. From germline, CDR1 is LNHNV and CDR2 YYDKDF (reference sequence). Stated time point: pre-treatment sample, taken before nivolumab and TIL therapy. The tumor samples were excised metastases, mostly pleural nodules or supraclavicular lymph nodes. Stage 4 NSCLC adults joined between 2017 and January 2020. In regard to this clone: Its target is not known.

The material sequenced was tumor tissue, taken at baseline. This TCR was recovered from a person between 30 and 79 years old with non-small cell lung cancer. The chain is built from TRBV15 and TRBJ2-2; the D gene is possibly TRBD1 (6 bases). CDR3 sequence (DNA): TGTGCCACCACTCTCAGGGGCGATGGCACCGGGGAGCTGTTTTTT. Amino acids: CATTLRGDGTGELFF.